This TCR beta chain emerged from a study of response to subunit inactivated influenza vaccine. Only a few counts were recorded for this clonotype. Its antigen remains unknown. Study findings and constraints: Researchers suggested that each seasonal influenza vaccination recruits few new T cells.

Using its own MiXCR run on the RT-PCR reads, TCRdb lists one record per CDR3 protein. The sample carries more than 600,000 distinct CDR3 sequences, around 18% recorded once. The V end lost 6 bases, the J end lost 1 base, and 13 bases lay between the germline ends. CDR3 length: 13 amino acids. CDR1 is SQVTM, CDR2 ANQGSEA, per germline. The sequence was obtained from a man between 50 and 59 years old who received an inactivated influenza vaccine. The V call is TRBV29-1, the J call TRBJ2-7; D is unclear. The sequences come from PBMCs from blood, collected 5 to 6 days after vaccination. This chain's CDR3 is CSVGRRLSYEQYF. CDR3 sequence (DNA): TGCAGCGTCGGTCGGAGATTATCCTACGAGCAGTACTTC.